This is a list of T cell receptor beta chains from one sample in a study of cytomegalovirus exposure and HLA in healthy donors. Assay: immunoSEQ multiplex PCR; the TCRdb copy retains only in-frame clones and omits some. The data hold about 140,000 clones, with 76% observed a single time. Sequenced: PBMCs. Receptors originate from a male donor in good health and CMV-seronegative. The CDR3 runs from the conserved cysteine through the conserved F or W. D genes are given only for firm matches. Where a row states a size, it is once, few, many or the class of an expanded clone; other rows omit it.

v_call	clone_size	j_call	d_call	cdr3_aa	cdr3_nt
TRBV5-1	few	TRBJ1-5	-	CASSFSGGNQPQHF	TGCGCCAGCAGCTTCTCAGGTGGCAATCAGCCCCAGCATTTT
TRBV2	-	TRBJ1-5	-	CASSRQAPHNQPQHF	TGTGCCAGCAGCAGACAGGCCCCCCACAATCAGCCCCAGCATTTT
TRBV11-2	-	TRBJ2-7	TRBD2	CASSLLAGGTEQYF	TGTGCCAGCAGCCTACTAGCGGGAGGGACCGAGCAGTACTTC
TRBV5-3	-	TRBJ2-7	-	CARSAGTSYEQYF	TGTGCCAGAAGCGCGGGAACCTCCTACGAGCAGTACTTC
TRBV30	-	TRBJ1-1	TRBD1	CACASRGRAEAFF	TGTGCCTGTGCGAGCAGGGGGCGGGCTGAAGCTTTCTTT
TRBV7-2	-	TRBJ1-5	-	CASSRTAHNQPQHF	TGTGCCAGCAGCCGGACAGCGCACAATCAGCCCCAGCATTTT
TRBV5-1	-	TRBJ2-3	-	CASKTVISTDTQYF	TGCGCCAGCAAGACAGTCATTAGCACGGATACGCAGTATTTT
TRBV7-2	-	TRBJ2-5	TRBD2	CASSPGLAKETQYF	TGTGCCAGCAGCCCGGGACTAGCCAAAGAGACCCAGTACTTC
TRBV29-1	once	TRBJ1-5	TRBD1	CSVQFSGTGGQPQHF	TGCAGCGTTCAATTTTCCGGGACAGGGGGTCAGCCCCAGCATTTT
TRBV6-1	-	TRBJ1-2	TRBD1	CASSLQGNYGYTF	TGTGCCAGCAGCCTACAGGGGAACTATGGCTACACCTTC
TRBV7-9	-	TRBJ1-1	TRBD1	CASSSDRGILGTEAFF	TGTGCCAGCAGCTCGGACAGGGGAATTTTAGGCACTGAAGCTTTCTTT
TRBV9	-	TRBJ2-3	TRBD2	CASSADWAGGGDTQYF	TGTGCCAGCAGCGCCGACTGGGCGGGAGGGGGAGATACGCAGTATTTT
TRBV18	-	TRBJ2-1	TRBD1	CASSRRYSDRGPYNEQFF	TGTGCCAGCTCACGCAGATACTCGGACAGGGGTCCTTACAATGAGCAGTTCTTC
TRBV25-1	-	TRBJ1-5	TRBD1	CASSVGGGQPQHF	TGTGCCAGCAGTGTAGGGGGCGGGCAGCCCCAGCATTTT
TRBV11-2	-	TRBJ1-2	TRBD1	CASSLNRDRGYGYTF	TGTGCCAGCAGCTTAAATCGTGACAGGGGCTATGGCTACACCTTC
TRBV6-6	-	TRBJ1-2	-	CASSYSQGRGYTF	TGTGCCAGCAGTTACTCCCAGGGTCGCGGCTACACCTTC
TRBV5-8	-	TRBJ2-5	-	CASGQRGRGVETQYF	TGTGCCAGCGGGCAAAGGGGGAGGGGTGTGGAGACCCAGTACTTC
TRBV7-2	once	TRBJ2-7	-	CASSLPFTTGSHEQYF	TGTGCCAGCAGCTTACCATTCACCACAGGGAGCCACGAGCAGTACTTC
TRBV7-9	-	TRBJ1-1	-	CASSLGRGNTEAFF	TGTGCCAGCAGCTTAGGAAGGGGGAACACTGAAGCTTTCTTT
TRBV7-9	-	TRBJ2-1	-	CASSSGVLGFRYNEQFF	TGTGCCAGCAGCTCGGGGGTTTTGGGATTTCGCTACAATGAGCAGTTCTTC
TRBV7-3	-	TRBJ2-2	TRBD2	CASSPAGISTGELFF	TGTGCCAGCAGCCCAGCGGGGATATCCACCGGGGAGCTGTTTTTT
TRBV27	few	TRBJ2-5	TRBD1	CASSPYASRTGKETQYF	TGTGCCAGCAGTCCCTACGCTTCCCGGACAGGGAAAGAGACCCAGTACTTC
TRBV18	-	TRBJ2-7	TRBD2	CASSPQIAGDEQYF	TGTGCCAGCTCACCACAAATTGCGGGGGACGAGCAGTACTTC
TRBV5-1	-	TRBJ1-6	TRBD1	CASSGGGVRTSPLHF	TGCGCCAGCAGTGGAGGGGGCGTCCGGACTTCACCCCTCCACTTT
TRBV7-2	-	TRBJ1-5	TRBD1	CASSYRGSQPQHF	TGTGCCAGCAGCTACAGGGGCAGCCAGCCCCAGCATTTT
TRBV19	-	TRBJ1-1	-	CASRTAGPQTEAFF	TGTGCCAGTAGGACGGCAGGGCCGCAGACTGAAGCTTTCTTT
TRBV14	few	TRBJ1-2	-	CASSQAGVHGYTF	TGTGCCAGCAGCCAGGCAGGGGTCCATGGCTACACCTTC
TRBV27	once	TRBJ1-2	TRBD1	CASSRGTGLNGYTF	TGTGCCAGCAGTCGAGGGACAGGGCTCAATGGCTACACCTTC
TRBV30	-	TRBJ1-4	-	CAWSEGLGNEKLFF	TGTGCCTGGAGTGAGGGACTGGGAAATGAAAAACTGTTTTTT
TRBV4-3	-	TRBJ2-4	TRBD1	CASSQSGQGLSYQYF	TGCGCCAGCAGCCAGTCGGGACAGGGTCTCTCGTATCAGTACTTC
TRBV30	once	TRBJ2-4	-	CAWNGGLAKNIQYF	TGTGCCTGGAACGGGGGTCTAGCCAAAAACATTCAGTACTTC
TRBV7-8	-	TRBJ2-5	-	CASSLSVALSETQYF	TGTGCCAGCAGCTTAAGTGTAGCATTGTCGGAGACCCAGTACTTC